These T cell receptor beta chains were read from a single sample in a study of T cell responses to AZD1222 COVID-19 vaccine. Assay used: immunoSEQ multiplex PCR; TCRdb lists only in-frame clones, some missing. The sample consists of about 170,000 clones, 80% to 95% of them appearing once. The material sequenced was peripheral blood, taken on day 0 of AZD1222 vaccination. These TCRs come from an adult in good health. The CDR3 runs from the conserved cysteine through the conserved F or W. A D gene is named only where the DNA matches it firmly. Size is stated for part of the rows, as once, few or many counts, or as a class when the clone is expanded.

size: once
V: TRBV4-1
D: NA
J: TRBJ1-1
CDR3: CASTGALNTEAFF
DNA: TGCGCCAGCACAGGGGCCTTGAACACTGAAGCTTTCTTT

size: NA
V: TRBV5-1
D: NA
J: TRBJ2-2
CDR3: CASRRDVANTGELFF
DNA: TGCGCCAGCAGAAGGGACGTAGCGAACACCGGGGAGCTGTTTTTT

size: NA
V: TRBV6-5
D: NA
J: TRBJ1-5
CDR3: CASSPQGRQEPQHF
DNA: TGTGCCAGCAGTCCACAGGGCCGGCAGGAGCCCCAGCATTTT

size: NA
V: TRBV5-1
D: NA
J: TRBJ1-6
CDR3: CASSLGPKGSPLHF
DNA: TGCGCCAGCAGCTTGGGACCCAAAGGTTCACCCCTCCACTTT

size: NA
V: TRBV7-3
D: NA
J: TRBJ2-1
CDR3: CASSPRRGSNNEQFF
DNA: TGTGCCAGCAGTCCGAGACGCGGATCAAACAATGAGCAGTTCTTC

size: NA
V: TRBV3-1/TRBV3-2
D: NA
J: TRBJ2-2
CDR3: CASSQRLTGELFF
DNA: TGTGCCAGCAGCCAACGGCTCACCGGGGAGCTGTTTTTT

size: NA
V: TRBV6-5
D: TRBD1
J: TRBJ2-7
CDR3: CASSPYGTGSYEQYF
DNA: TGTGCCAGCAGTCCTTACGGGACAGGGTCCTACGAGCAGTACTTC

size: NA
V: TRBV11-2
D: TRBD1
J: TRBJ1-6
CDR3: CASKTGALGTNSPLHF
DNA: TGTGCCAGCAAGACAGGGGCCTTAGGGACGAATTCACCCCTCCACTTT

size: NA
V: TRBV5-8
D: TRBD1
J: TRBJ1-6
CDR3: CASSSGDSYSPLHF
DNA: TGTGCCAGCAGCTCAGGGGACAGTTATTCACCCCTCCACTTT

size: few
V: TRBV7-9
D: NA
J: TRBJ1-3
CDR3: CASSSGNTIYF
DNA: TGTGCCAGCAGCTCTGGAAACACCATATATTTT

size: NA
V: TRBV6-5
D: TRBD1
J: TRBJ1-2
CDR3: CASSYSTGTGGAYTF
DNA: TGTGCCAGCAGTTACTCGACCGGGACAGGGGGCGCCTACACCTTC

size: NA
V: TRBV12-3/TRBV12-4
D: NA
J: TRBJ1-3
CDR3: CASSLGGRNTIYF
DNA: TGTGCCAGCAGTTTAGGTGGGAGAAACACCATATATTTT

size: NA
V: TRBV5-6
D: NA
J: TRBJ1-4
CDR3: CASSFGGREKLFF
DNA: TGTGCCAGCAGCTTTGGTGGGAGAGAAAAACTGTTTTTT

size: NA
V: TRBV5-1
D: TRBD1
J: TRBJ1-1
CDR3: CASSGDDGTATEAFF
DNA: TGCGCCAGCAGCGGAGACGATGGGACAGCCACTGAAGCTTTCTTT